The next 17 T cell receptor beta chains were all read from a single sample in a study of blood T cell repertoires in COVID-19. The protocol was immunoSEQ multiplex PCR, while the TCRdb copy is restricted to in-frame clones and leaves out a portion. There are under 200,000 clones in the sample; 65% to 80% occur only once, and 7% to 9% lies in the top ten. Sequencing was performed on peripheral blood. Receptor source: a man aged 60-69 years with acute or convalescent COVID-19.

In this sample, this clone turned up once. The chain is built from TRBV12-3 or TRBV12-4 and TRBJ1-2, with D possibly TRBD1 on 5 matching bases. The V gene lost 5 bases and the J gene lost 3 bases, with 10 bases spanning the gap. The CDR3 totals 13 residues. The CDR3 is CASSRDLDYGYTF. The CDR3 DNA reads TGTGCCAGCAGTAGGGACTTAGACTATGGCTACACCTTC.

J is TRBJ1-3 and V is TRBV28; D unresolved. This CDR3 is built from 10 residues. Germline lookup yields CDR1 MDHEN and CDR2 SYDVKM. Trimming cost V 8 bases and J 4 bases, with 3 bases left between them. The CDR3 spells CASLGNTIYF. The CDR3 region has the DNA TGTGCCAGCCTCGGAAACACCATATATTTT. The entire variable domain, with the rest obtained from reference TRBV28 and TRBJ1-3, is as follows: DVKVTQSSRYLVKRTGEKVFLECVQDMDHENMFWYRQDPGLGLRLIYFSYDVKMKEKGDIPEGYSVSREKKERFSLILESASTNQTSMYLCASLGNTIYFGEGSWLTVV.

This chain connects TRBV24-1 to TRBJ1-5; no firm D call. The CDR3 is made up of 14 amino acids. V dropped 5 bases and J dropped 0 bases, with 7 bases sitting between them. Germline V gene data show CDR1 as KGHDR and CDR2 as SFDVKD. CDR3 coding DNA: TGTGCCACCAGTGGGGCAGTTAGCAATCAGCCCCAGCATTTT. It encodes CATSGAVSNQPQHF.

This rearrangement joins TRBV12-3 or TRBV12-4 to TRBJ2-7; D unresolved. Trimming pared 4 bases from V and 3 bases from J, leaving 7 bases between. The CDR3 consists of 12 residues. CDR3 bases: TGTGCCAGCAGTTACGGAGTCTACGAGCAGTACTTC. Translation: CASSYGVYEQYF.

This clone was detected only a few times. The rearrangement uses TRBV4-1 and TRBJ1-2, with 8 nucleotides matching TRBD1. The J segment lost 3 bases and the V segment lost 4 bases, leaving 7 bases of the junction unmatched. The CDR3 totals 15 residues. Germline lookup yields CDR1 MGHRA and CDR2 YSYEKL. Written as DNA, the CDR3 is TGCGCCAGCAGCCCCAGGACAGGGTCTGACTATGGCTACACCTTC. Protein product: CASSPRTGSDYGYTF.

The table lists this clone with a count of one. The chain uses TRBV7-2 and TRBJ1-2, with TRBD1 identical over 7 bases. The CDR3 covers 17 residues. Trimming cost V 6 bases and J 8 bases; bases outside gene matches: 21. The germline V gene encodes CDR1 SGHTA and CDR2 FQGNSA. Here the CDR3 reads CASSTLGQLQMGMGYTF. Written as DNA, the CDR3 is TGTGCCAGCAGTACCTTGGGACAGCTGCAAATGGGGATGGGCTACACCTTC.

The chain uses TRBV7-8 and TRBJ2-1, with TRBD2 matching 14 bases. CDR1 and CDR2 from the germline V gene are SGHVS and FQNEAQ. V gave up 6 bases and J gave up 6 bases; unmatched junction bases: 4. The CDR3 has 15 residues. CDR3 in DNA: TGTGCCAGCAGGCCGGGACTAGCGGGGGTCAATGAGCAGTTCTTC. This sequence encodes CASRPGLAGVNEQFF.

The CDR3: CASSPNGQENYGYTF. CDR3 in DNA: TGTGCCAGCTCACCAAACGGACAGGAAAACTATGGCTACACCTTC. V is TRBV18 and J is TRBJ1-2; TRBD1 matches at 7 bases. This CDR3 comprises 15 residues. The V segment lost 2 bases and the J segment 2 bases; nucleotides outside the gene matches: 5. CDR1 and CDR2 from the germline V gene are KGHSH and LQKENI.

The V gene is TRBV2, the J gene TRBJ1-2, with D maybe TRBD1 (5 bases). The CDR3 has 16 amino acids. Germline loops: CDR1 SNHLY, CDR2 FYNNEI. The germline V and J ends were trimmed by 7 bases and 5 bases, with 23 bases remaining between them. CDR3: CASNFDVTVPSYGYTF. DNA of the CDR3: TGTGCCAGCAACTTCGACGTGACAGTCCCGTCGTATGGCTACACCTTC.

This clone has just a few counts. The chain has TRBV6-5 and TRBJ1-2; D is undetermined. In germline, CDR1 is MNHEY, CDR2 SVGAGI. The CDR3 is made up of 14 amino acids. V lost 6 bases to trimming and J lost 6 bases, with 17 bases between them. The CDR3 region is CASRVYGGSNGYTF. The CDR3 DNA reads TGTGCCAGCAGGGTTTACGGAGGAAGTAATGGCTACACCTTC.

This clone came up a few times. DNA of the CDR3: TGTGCCAGCTCACCTGGGCTAGCGGGGGCGGAGGAGCAGTACTTC. Translated: CASSPGLAGAEEQYF. The chain joins TRBV18 to TRBJ2-7; 10 bases align to TRBD2. Germline V gene lookup returns CDR1 KGHSH and CDR2 LQKENI. CDR3 length equals 15 residues. V lost 3 bases and J lost 7; bases outside the gene matches: 9.

This chain links TRBV5-5 with TRBJ1-1; 7 nucleotides agree with TRBD1. The CDR3 consists of 18 residues. The V gene's germline CDR1 is SGHKS and CDR2 YYEKEE (reference sequence). V gave up 0 bases and J gave up 5 bases; unmatched junction bases: 16. CDR3 nucleotide sequence: TGTGCCAGCAGCTTGGTGGCTGGTGGGGGCAGGGGGTGGACTGAAGCTTTCTTT. Residues: CASSLVAGGGRGWTEAFF. Full variable domain (outside the CDR3, taken from reference TRBV5-5 and TRBJ1-1): DAGVTQSPTHLIKTRGQQVTLRCSPISGHKSVSWYQQVLGQGPQFIFQYYEKEERGRGNFPDRFSARQFPNYSSELNVNALLLGDSALYLCASSLVAGGGRGWTEAFFGQGTRLTVV.

The chain is built from TRBV13 and TRBJ2-1, with D perhaps matching TRBD2 (6 bases). Germline V gene data show CDR1 as PRHDT and CDR2 as FYEKMQ (reference sequence). The CDR3 runs to 13 residues. V lost 2 bases and J lost 8, with 10 bases in between. The CDR3 region has the DNA TGTGCCAGCAGCTTACGAGGGGAGGATGAGCAGTTCTTC. Encoded protein: CASSLRGEDEQFF. Combining the CDR3 with reference TRBV13 and TRBJ2-1 gives the whole variable domain AAGVIQSPRHLIKEKRETATLKCYPIPRHDTVYWYQQGPGQDPQFLISFYEKMQSDKGSIPDRFSAQQFSDYHSELNMSSLELGDSALYFCASSLRGEDEQFFGPGTRLTVL.

This clone was found once. V and J are TRBV2 and TRBJ2-3; possibly TRBD1 for D (5 bases). This CDR3 is 17 amino acids long. Germline V gives CDR1 SNHLY, CDR2 FYNNEI. With 4 bases removed from V and 6 bases from J, the gap between germline ends came to 23 bases. CDR3 sequence (DNA): TGTGCCAGCAGTGCCACCCAGGGTGGAGTTTCTGAGGATACGCAGTATTTT. It translates to CASSATQGGVSEDTQYF.

This clone appeared a single time. The genes are TRBV24-1 and TRBJ2-1, with a possible D match to TRBD2 (6 bases). The CDR3 runs 15 residues. Germline lookup yields CDR1 KGHDR and CDR2 SFDVKD. Trimming shortened V by 6 bases and J by 2 bases, and 13 bases separated the two germline ends. CDR3 coding DNA: TGTGCCACCAGTCCTAGCGACGTCGCCTACAATGAGCAGTTCTTC. Protein product: CATSPSDVAYNEQFF.

This rearrangement joins TRBV10-3 to TRBJ2-7; 7 bases are shared with TRBD1. V was clipped by 3 bases and J by 3 bases; unmatched bases: 8. Germline CDR1 reads ENHRY; CDR2 reads SYGVKD. CDR3 length: 15 residues. CDR3 residues: CAISDPRTGNYEQYF. CDR3 DNA: TGTGCCATCAGTGATCCGAGGACAGGCAACTACGAGCAGTACTTC.

This sequence joins TRBV27 and TRBJ2-7, with unresolved D. Germline V lookup: CDR1 MNHEY, CDR2 SMNVEV (reference sequence). V dropped 4 bases and J dropped 5 bases, with 3 bases sitting between them. The CDR3 consists of 10 residues. The CDR3 DNA reads as TGTGCCAGCAGTTCCAACGAGCAGTACTTC. Translation gives CASSSNEQYF.